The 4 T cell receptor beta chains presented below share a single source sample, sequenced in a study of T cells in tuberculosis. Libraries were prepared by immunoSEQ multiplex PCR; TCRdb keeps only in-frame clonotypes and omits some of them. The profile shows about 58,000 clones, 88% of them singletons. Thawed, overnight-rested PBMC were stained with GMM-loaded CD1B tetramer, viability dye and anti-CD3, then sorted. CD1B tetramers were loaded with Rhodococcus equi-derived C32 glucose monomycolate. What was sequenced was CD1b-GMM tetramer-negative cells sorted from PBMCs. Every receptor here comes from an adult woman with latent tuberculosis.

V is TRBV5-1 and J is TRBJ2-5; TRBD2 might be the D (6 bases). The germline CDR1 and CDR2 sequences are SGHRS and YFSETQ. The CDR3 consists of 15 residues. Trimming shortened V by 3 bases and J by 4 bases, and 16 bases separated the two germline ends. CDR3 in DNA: TGCGCCAGCAGCTCCCAAGGAGGGGTGGCAGAGACCCAGTACTTC. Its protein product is CASSSQGGVAETQYF.

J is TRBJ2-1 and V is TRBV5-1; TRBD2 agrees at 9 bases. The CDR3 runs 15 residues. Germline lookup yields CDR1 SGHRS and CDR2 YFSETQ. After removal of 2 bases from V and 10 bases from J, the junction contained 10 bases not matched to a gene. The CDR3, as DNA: TGCGCCAGCAGCTTAGTTGGCGGGAGGGCCGGGGAGCAGTTCTTC. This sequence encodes CASSLVGGRAGEQFF.

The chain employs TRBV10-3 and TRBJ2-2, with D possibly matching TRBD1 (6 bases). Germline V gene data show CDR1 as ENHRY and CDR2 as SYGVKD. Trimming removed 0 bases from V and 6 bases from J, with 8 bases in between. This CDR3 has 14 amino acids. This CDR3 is CAISESTGPGELFF. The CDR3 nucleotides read TGTGCCATCAGTGAGTCTACAGGGCCCGGGGAGCTGTTTTTT.

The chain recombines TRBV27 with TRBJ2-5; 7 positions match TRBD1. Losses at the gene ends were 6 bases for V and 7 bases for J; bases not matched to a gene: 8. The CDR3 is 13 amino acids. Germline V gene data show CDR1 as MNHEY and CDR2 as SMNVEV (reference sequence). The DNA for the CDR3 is TGTGCCAGCAGGGTAGGGCAGGGGGTGACCCAGTACTTC. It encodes CASRVGQGVTQYF.